Each of the 30 T cell receptor beta chains below was sequenced from the same sample in a study of T cells after posttransplantation cyclophosphamide. Cyclophosphamide on days +3 and +4 followed busulfan-fludarabine conditioning and a marrow graft. Here immunoSEQ multiplex PCR was the method, and the copy in TCRdb shows in-frame clones only, minus some. The table lists 24,000 or so clones, with no singletons. The sequencing here drew on PBMCs, taken after allogeneic stem cell transplant with posttransplant cyclophosphamide. These receptors came from a male patient in his late teens or twenties who received an allogeneic stem cell transplant from a related donor, was CMV-positive, and had no GVHD. Some T cells may trace back to the graft donor.

This clone came up many times. CDR3 sequence (DNA): TGTGCCAGCAGTGAGTCGCCAGGGTACGAGCAGTACTTC. Its translation: CASSESPGYEQYF. V gene TRBV6-1 combines with J gene TRBJ2-7; D is perhaps TRBD1 (5 bases). This CDR3 is built from 13 residues. The V gene lost 3 bases and the J gene lost 4 bases, with 10 bases spanning the gap. The germline V gene encodes CDR1 MNHNS and CDR2 SASEGT.

The table lists this clone with many counts. The chain carries TRBV18 and TRBJ2-5; a possible D gene is TRBD2 (6 bases). The CDR3 runs 16 residues. V lost 5 bases to trimming and J lost 2 bases, with 18 bases between them. CDR1 is KGHSH, CDR2 LQKENI, per germline. The CDR3 sequence is CASSLLEGTVQETQYF. The DNA for the CDR3 is TGTGCCAGCTCATTGTTGGAGGGGACGGTTCAAGAGACCCAGTACTTC.

This clone was recorded at least ten times. The genes are TRBV9 and TRBJ1-6; TRBD1 is a possible D gene (5 bases). Trimming pared 3 bases from V and 9 bases from J, leaving 22 bases between. Germline values: CDR1 SGDLS, CDR2 YYNGEE. There are 17 residues in the CDR3. The CDR3 DNA sequence: TGTGCCAGCAGCGGTGTGGGAGGGGCGGGTTTAGGTTCACCCCTCCACTTT. This encodes CASSGVGGAGLGSPLHF. The whole variable domain, filled in from reference TRBV9 and TRBJ1-6, reads DSGVTQTPKHLITATGQRVTLRCSPRSGDLSVYWYQQSLDQGLQFLIQYYNGEERAKGNILERFSAQQFPDLHSELNLSSLELGDSALYFCASSGVGGAGLGSPLHFGNGTRLTVT.

This clone has ten or more counts. CDR3 in DNA: TGTGCCAGCTCACCACCGGGGACAGGGGGCTGGTACGAGCAGTACTTC. Translating it yields CASSPPGTGGWYEQYF. The chain is built from TRBV18 and TRBJ2-7, with 12 bases fitting TRBD1. CDR1 and CDR2 from the germline V gene are KGHSH and LQKENI. J gave up 4 bases and V 0 bases, and 4 bases lay outside the gene matches. The CDR3 extends over 16 amino acids.

This clone was counted ten times or more. CDR3 loop: CASSPRADRGRYEQYF. The CDR3 coding sequence is TGTGCCAGCAGCCCGCGGGCTGACAGGGGACGCTACGAGCAGTACTTC. V and J are TRBV6-6 and TRBJ2-7; TRBD1 matches 8 bases. Germline V lookup: CDR1 MNHNY, CDR2 SVGAGI (reference sequence). V gave up 6 bases and J gave up 3 bases; unmatched junction bases: 13. The CDR3 extends over 16 amino acids.

This clone was seen many times. This rearrangement joins TRBV21-1 to TRBJ2-2; the table's D call, TRBD1, has no DNA check behind it. TRBV21-1 is a recognized pseudogene. CDR3 size: 18 residues. The CDR3 reads CASSKVKGDRGNTGELFF. The CDR3, as DNA: TGTGCCAGCAGCAAAGTCAAAGGCGACAGGGGAAACACCGGGGAGCTGTTTTTT.

This clone was found many times. The chain recombines TRBV28 with TRBJ2-3; TRBD1 agrees at 9 bases. Per the germline V gene, CDR1 is MDHEN and CDR2 is SYDVKM. J lost 7 bases, V lost 7 bases, and 6 bases had no gene match. The CDR3 has 13 residues. The CDR3 DNA is TGTGCCAGCACAGGACAGGGGCTACATACGCAGTATTTT. Translating gives CASTGQGLHTQYF. Complete variable domain (other parts from reference TRBV28 and TRBJ2-3): DVKVTQSSRYLVKRTGEKVFLECVQDMDHENMFWYRQDPGLGLRLIYFSYDVKMKEKGDIPEGYSVSREKKERFSLILESASTNQTSMYLCASTGQGLHTQYFGPGTRLTVL.

This clone showed up many times. The chain joins TRBV6-5 to TRBJ2-5; unclear D gene. The ends were cut back, 4 bases at V and 5 bases at J, with 20 bases in the middle. This CDR3 region has 16 residues. The germline V gene encodes CDR1 MNHEY and CDR2 SVGAGI. CDR3 amino acids: CASSSTWASVHETQYF. The CDR3, as DNA: TGTGCCAGCAGTTCCACGTGGGCCTCTGTTCACGAGACCCAGTACTTC.

This clone was detected many times. This chain joins TRBV28 and TRBJ1-4; D is uncertain. Trimming removed 3 bases at V and 3 bases at J, with 11 bases between. Germline loops: CDR1 MDHEN, CDR2 SYDVKM. The CDR3 has 15 amino acids. CDR3 nucleotides: TGTGCCAGCAGTTTTGGAGGGTCGGCTAATGAAAAACTGTTTTTT. Protein sequence: CASSFGGSANEKLFF.

At least ten counts were recorded for this clone. The chain carries TRBV19 and TRBJ1-5; 7 bases are a match to TRBD1. CDR3 length equals 14 residues. Germline values: CDR1 LNHDA, CDR2 SQIVND (reference sequence). The junction had 5 bases not matched to a gene; V was cut back by 5 bases and J by 4 bases. DNA for the CDR3: TGTGCCAGTAGTGTAACAGGGGTTAATCAGCCCCAGCATTTT. It specifies CASSVTGVNQPQHF.

This clone was picked up a small number of times. Germline is not matched at one junction end, which may reflect a read error. Other DNA sequences from this sample encode an identical CDR3 as well. This chain uses TRBV6-6 with TRBJ2-3, with 10 bases lining up with TRBD1. The CDR3 loop spans 16 amino acids. Germline V gene sequence: CDR1 MNHNY, CDR2 SVGAGI (reference sequence). The CDR3 nucleotides read TGTGCCAGCAGTTACTGGGACAGGGGAGGCACGGATACGCAGTATTTT. Translation: CASSYWDRGGTDTQYF.

This clone was seen many times. V and J are TRBV15 and TRBJ1-1; 7 nucleotides agree with TRBD1. The V gene's germline CDR1 is LNHNV and CDR2 YYDKDF (reference sequence). Trimming cost V 5 bases and J 7 bases; bases outside gene matches: 10. This CDR3 region has 14 residues. The CDR3 bases are TGTGCCACCAGCTGGATCAAGGGGGCGGATGAAGCTTTCTTT. This sequence encodes CATSWIKGADEAFF.

This clone was counted ten times or more. The chain has TRBV28 and TRBJ2-3, with a possible D match to TRBD2 (5 bases). The V end was cut by 2 bases, the J end by 1 base, with 10 bases between. CDR3 length: 15 amino acids. In germline, CDR1 is MDHEN, CDR2 SYDVKM. CDR3 loop: CASSLRAGGTDTQYF. DNA for the CDR3: TGTGCCAGCAGTTTACGGGCCGGGGGCACAGATACGCAGTATTTT.

There are many counts of this clone. This chain connects TRBV7-8 to TRBJ1-4; weak D call: TRBD1 (5 bases). The CDR3 has 14 amino acids. The ends were cut back, 2 bases at V and 8 bases at J, with 12 bases in the middle. Per the germline V gene, CDR1 is SGHVS and CDR2 is FQNEAQ. The CDR3 DNA reads as TGTGCCAGCAGCTTACGGTTAGGGGCGGAAAAACTGTTTTTT. Amino acid sequence: CASSLRLGAEKLFF.

This clone has a count of ten or more. This rearrangement joins TRBV5-1 to TRBJ1-3; D is perhaps TRBD1 (5 bases). The CDR3 covers 17 residues. Germline CDR1 reads SGHRS; CDR2 reads YFSETQ. V was pared by 1 base and J by 2 bases, with 16 bases between. Here the CDR3 DNA reads TGCGCCAGCAGCTTGACCGCTCACAGGAATACTGGAAACACCATATATTTT. The encoded protein is CASSLTAHRNTGNTIYF.

This clone was picked up a small number of times. V gene TRBV5-1 combines with J gene TRBJ2-5; 10 positions match TRBD1. The CDR3 runs 15 residues. Germline-derived CDR1 and CDR2 are SGHRS and YFSETQ. V lost 3 bases, J lost 7 bases, and 9 bases stayed unmatched. CDR3 sequence reads: CASSSKTGGDGTQYF. CDR3 DNA sequence: TGCGCCAGCAGCTCTAAGACAGGGGGCGACGGGACCCAGTACTTC.

This clone came up many times. The chain combines TRBV5-4 with TRBJ2-5; D might be TRBD2 (5 bases). The CDR3 is made up of 15 amino acids. CDR1 and CDR2 (germline): SGHNT, YYREEE (reference sequence). The V end lost 4 bases, the J end lost 0 bases, and 13 bases lay between the germline ends. CDR3 sequence (DNA): TGTGCCAGCAGCCCGGGCGTGAGGGACCAAGAGACCCAGTACTTC. It codes for CASSPGVRDQETQYF. The whole variable domain, remainder taken from reference TRBV5-4 and TRBJ2-5, is ETGVTQSPTHLIKTRGQQVTLRCSSQSGHNTVSWYQQALGQGPQFIFQYYREEENGRGNFPPRFSGLQFPNYSSELNVNALELDDSALYLCASSPGVRDQETQYFGPGTRLLVL.

There are many counts of this clone. V and J are TRBV7-6 and TRBJ1-2, with 9 bases identical to TRBD1. V dropped 5 bases and J dropped 4; count of bases not matched to a gene: 8. The germline CDR1 and CDR2 sequences are SGHVS and FNYEAQ. The CDR3 covers 15 residues. The CDR3 bases are TGTGCCAGCAGCCCTCGGACAGGGGCCATCTATGGCTACACCTTC. Protein sequence: CASSPRTGAIYGYTF.

This clone was seen ten or more times. The CDR3 protein is CASSSPGGDTGELFF. For the CDR3, the DNA is TGTGCCAGCAGTTCCCCGGGGGGGGACACCGGGGAGCTGTTTTTT. The rearrangement joins TRBV28 to TRBJ2-2; 8 bases are shared with TRBD2. The germline V gene has CDR1 MDHEN and CDR2 SYDVKM. The junction had 4 bases not matched to a gene; V was cut back by 4 bases and J by 3 bases. This CDR3 has 15 amino acids.

This clone came up many times. V is TRBV5-1 and J is TRBJ1-5, with 7 positions matching TRBD1. This CDR3 region has 16 residues. Unmatched junction bases numbered 3, after V lost 0 bases and J lost 0 bases. Germline CDR1 reads SGHRS; CDR2 reads YFSETQ. In DNA, the CDR3 is TGCGCCAGCAGCTTGGCTACAGGGGTTAGCAATCAGCCCCAGCATTTT. Amino acids: CASSLATGVSNQPQHF.

In its sample, this clone was seen many times. This chain connects TRBV11-2 to TRBJ2-7; 8 bases map to TRBD2. The CDR3 has 14 residues. Germline assignment: CDR1 SGHAT and CDR2 FQNNGV. V shed 5 bases, J shed 0 bases, and the junction held 3 bases outside the gene matches. The CDR3 spells CASSSSGTSYEQYF. The CDR3 nucleotides read TGTGCCAGCAGCAGTAGCGGGACCTCCTACGAGCAGTACTTC.

This clone was detected a few times. The V gene is TRBV11-2, the J gene TRBJ1-6; TRBD1 agrees at 10 bases. The germline gives CDR1 SGHAT, CDR2 FQNNGV. This CDR3 is 17 amino acids long. Trimming took 1 base from V and 5 from J; bases not matched to a gene: 5. This CDR3 reads CASSLGIGTGDNSPLHF. The CDR3 bases are TGTGCCAGCAGCTTAGGCATCGGGACAGGGGATAATTCACCCCTCCACTTT.

This clone was counted at least ten times. The V call is TRBV29-1, the J call TRBJ2-1; D possibly corresponds to TRBD1 (6 bases). V was pared by 7 bases and J by 8 bases, with 15 bases between. This CDR3 region has 12 residues. Germline CDR1 is SQVTM and CDR2 is ANQGSEA. The CDR3 loop is CSGLLQGHEQFF. Written as DNA, the CDR3 is TGCAGCGGGCTTTTACAGGGACATGAGCAGTTCTTC.

In this sample, this clone turned up many times. This chain links TRBV30 with TRBJ1-2; possible D gene TRBD1, 6 bases. Germline V lookup: CDR1 GTSNPN, CDR2 SVGIG (reference sequence). This CDR3 comprises 13 residues. Trimming cost V 0 bases and J 7 bases, with 12 bases left between them. CDR3 bases: TGTGCCTGGAGTGTAGCGTCAGGGGTTGGCTACACCTTC. Protein product: CAWSVASGVGYTF.

This clone was counted ten times or more. This chain connects TRBV7-2 to TRBJ2-7, with TRBD1 as a possible D gene (6 bases). V shed 7 bases and J shed 4 bases, with 17 bases lying between them. The germline CDR1 and CDR2 sequences are SGHTA and FQGNSA. The length of the CDR3 is 14 residues. In DNA, the CDR3 is TGTGCCAGCACGATTCCGGGACAACAATACGAGCAGTACTTC. Amino acid sequence: CASTIPGQQYEQYF.

The table lists this clone with many counts. This sequence joins TRBV19 and TRBJ2-5, with a weak D call TRBD1 (6 bases). The germline V gene encodes CDR1 LNHDA and CDR2 SQIVND (reference sequence). The V end lost 1 base, the J end lost 4 bases, and 7 bases lay between the germline ends. The CDR3 runs to 13 residues. The CDR3 nucleotides read TGTGCCAGTAGTATAGTCAGGGGAGAGACCCAGTACTTC. It codes for CASSIVRGETQYF.

This clone came up many times. V gene TRBV7-9 combines with J gene TRBJ2-5; the match to TRBD1 covers 10 bases. The CDR3 covers 14 residues. Looked up from germline, CDR1 is SEHNR and CDR2 is FQNEAQ (reference sequence). With 4 bases clipped from V and 4 bases from J, the junction kept 3 bases outside the gene matches. The CDR3 DNA is TGTGCCAGCAGCTGGACAGGGGGGGGAGAGACCCAGTACTTC. Translated: CASSWTGGGETQYF.

This clone was detected many times. The chain combines TRBV7-9 with TRBJ1-2; no clear D. The CDR3 loop spans 13 amino acids. Germline CDR1 SEHNR, CDR2 FQNEAQ (reference sequence). V was shortened by 2 bases and J by 0 bases, with 4 bases between the two germline ends. Here the CDR3 DNA reads TGTGCCAGCAGCTTACAGACTAACTATGGCTACACCTTC. It codes for CASSLQTNYGYTF.

Many counts were recorded for this clone. This chain joins TRBV29-1 and TRBJ2-7, with 8 bases that match TRBD1. Germline V gives CDR1 SQVTM, CDR2 ANQGSEA. This CDR3 spans 16 amino acids. With V trimmed by 0 bases and J by 2 bases, 9 bases remained unmatched. In DNA form, the CDR3 reads TGCAGCGTTGAAGAAGTGGAGCAGGGGGCTCCCTACGAGCAGTACTTC. Translated: CSVEEVEQGAPYEQYF.

This clone was seen only a few times. This CDR3 reads CASSQQNRGREKLFF. The CDR3 coding sequence is TGTGCCAGCAGTCAGCAAAACAGGGGGCGAGAAAAACTGTTTTTT. The J gene is TRBJ1-4, the V gene TRBV6-5; 9 bases agree with TRBD1. The germline gives CDR1 MNHEY, CDR2 SVGAGI. This CDR3 region has 15 residues. Trimming took 5 bases from V and 8 from J; bases not matched to a gene: 9.